Presented here are 11 T cell receptor beta chains from one specimen sequenced in a study of identical twins. From the 5' RACE reads, TCRdb called clonotypes with MiXCR, one entry per CDR3 protein. The repertoire holds just under 650,000 distinct CDR3 sequences, with under 8.5% as singletons. The same sample was also studied in work on yellow fever vaccine responses in identical twins.

The sequencing input was PBMCs. The receptor source for this set is a woman under 30 in good health.

The chain carries TRBV28 and TRBJ2-1; TRBD1 or TRBD2 may be the D gene (6 bases each). Trimming stripped 6 bases from V and 5 bases from J, with 17 bases between. Looked up from germline, CDR1 is MDHEN and CDR2 is SYDVKM. This CDR3 region has 15 residues. The CDR3, as DNA: TGTGCCAGCAGAAAGGGGGGAGACGACAACAATGAGCAGTTCTTC. The encoded protein is CASRKGGDDNNEQFF.

This clonotype came up a few times. The V gene is TRBV29-1, the J gene TRBJ2-2; D might be TRBD1 (6 bases). CDR1 is SQVTM, CDR2 ANQGSEA, per germline. The CDR3 extends over 11 amino acids. V was cut by 7 bases and J by 4 bases, with 7 bases left in between. This chain's CDR3 is CSGRGTGELFF. The CDR3 DNA is TGCAGCGGCAGGGGCACCGGGGAGCTGTTTTTT.

This chain joins TRBV12-3 or TRBV12-4 and TRBJ2-5, with a tentative D call TRBD1 (6 bases). There are 13 residues in the CDR3. Trimming left V 5 bases short and J 4 bases short, with 11 bases between. This CDR3 is CASSPQGPETQYF. The DNA for the CDR3 is TGTGCCAGCAGTCCACAGGGTCCAGAGACCCAGTACTTC.

The genes are TRBV20-1 and TRBJ2-5; D not resolved. CDR1 DFQATT and CDR2 SNEGSKA come from the germline V gene (reference sequence). Trimming shortened V by 1 base and J by 5 bases, and 5 bases separated the two germline ends. The CDR3 consists of 11 residues. This chain's CDR3 is CSARAIETQYF. DNA of the CDR3: TGCAGTGCTAGAGCCATTGAGACCCAGTACTTC.

This clonotype occurred many times. The chain couples TRBV7-6 to TRBJ2-3, with TRBD2 identical over 14 bases. CDR1 SGHVS and CDR2 FNYEAQ come from the germline V gene. The CDR3 has 17 amino acids. Trimming removed 2 bases from V and 1 base from J; junction bases left unmatched: 2. The CDR3 DNA reads as TGTGCCAGCAGCTTATGGGGACTAGCGGGGGGCACAGATACGCAGTATTTT. Its translation is CASSLWGLAGGTDTQYF.

The sample holds a few counts of this clonotype. The V gene is TRBV28, the J gene TRBJ2-5, with D possibly being TRBD1 or TRBD2 (5 bases each). V lost 6 bases, J lost 13 bases, and 18 bases lay in between. The CDR3 sequence is 12 residues long. Germline CDR1 MDHEN, CDR2 SYDVKM. This CDR3 is CASSLTGRIGYF. As DNA, the CDR3 is TGTGCCAGCAGCCTCACGGGGCGTATTGGGTACTTC.

The chain uses TRBV20-1 and TRBJ2-5, with D possibly TRBD1 on 6 matching bases. The CDR3 length is 15 residues. V was pared by 6 bases and J by 3 bases, with 20 bases between. Germline-derived CDR1 and CDR2 are DFQATT and SNEGSKA (reference sequence). The CDR3 spells CSAVVEQGWEETQYF. The CDR3 DNA follows: TGCAGTGCCGTGGTTGAGCAGGGGTGGGAAGAGACCCAGTACTTC.

This clonotype was picked up a small number of times. The V and J genes are TRBV7-9 and TRBJ2-7; 7 bases match TRBD1. The CDR3 is made up of 14 amino acids. V was pared by 0 bases and J by 3 bases, with 2 bases of the junction left unmatched. Germline CDR1 reads SEHNR; CDR2 reads FQNEAQ (reference sequence). CDR3 sequence reads: CASSLAQGIYEQYF. CDR3 DNA: TGTGCCAGCAGCTTAGCACAGGGGATCTACGAGCAGTACTTC.

This clonotype has at least ten counts. The gene calls are TRBV6-2 or TRBV6-3 and TRBJ2-5; 10 nucleotides align to TRBD2. CDR1 and CDR2 (germline): MNHEY, SVGEGT. CDR3 size: 15 residues. V lost 7 bases to trimming and J lost 3 bases; unmatched junction nucleotides: 8. CDR3 in DNA: TGTGCCAGCAAACTACTAGCGGGAAGTGAAGAGACCCAGTACTTC. It codes for CASKLLAGSEETQYF.

In this sample, this clonotype turned up a few times. An end of the junction does not agree with germline; a read error may underlie this. The V call is TRBV3-1, the J call TRBJ2-2; TRBD2 matches at 11 bases. Germline V gene data show CDR1 as LGHDT and CDR2 as YNNKEL (reference sequence). The CDR3 sequence is 18 residues long. The DNA of the CDR3 is TGTGCCTGCAGCCAAACTAGCGGGGGACCTTCGAACACCGGGGAGCTGTTTTTT. The encoded protein is CACSQTSGGPSNTGELFF.

This clonotype was counted ten times or more. The chain joins TRBV18 to TRBJ2-1, with D unresolved. Trimming cost V 0 bases and J 3 bases, with 12 bases left between them. The CDR3 extends over 16 amino acids. Germline V gene lookup returns CDR1 KGHSH and CDR2 LQKENI. In DNA form, the CDR3 reads TGTGCCAGCTCACCACCGGAGACACAACGCTACAATGAGCAGTTCTTC. Its protein is CASSPPETQRYNEQFF.